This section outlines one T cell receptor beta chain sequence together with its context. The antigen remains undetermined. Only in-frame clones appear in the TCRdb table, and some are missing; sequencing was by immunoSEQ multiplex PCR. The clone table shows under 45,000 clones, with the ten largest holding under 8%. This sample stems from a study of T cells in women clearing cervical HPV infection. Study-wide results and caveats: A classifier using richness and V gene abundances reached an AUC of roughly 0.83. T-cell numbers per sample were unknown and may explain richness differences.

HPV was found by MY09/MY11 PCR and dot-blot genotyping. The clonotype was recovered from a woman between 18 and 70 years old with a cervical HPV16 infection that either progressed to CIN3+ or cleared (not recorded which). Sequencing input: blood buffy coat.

The DNA read from the CDR3 is TGTGCCAGCAGCTTTTCGGGGGATCAGCCC. This codes for CASSFSGDQP. The full CDR3 protein is CASSFSGDQPQHF. This chain joins TRBV7-9 and TRBJ1-5; the D gene is possibly TRBD1 (5 bases). The read stops 3 residues short of the end of the CDR3; the missing end is completed from the germline J gene. Trimming stripped 3 bases from V and 5 bases from J, with 8 bases between. Germline values: CDR1 SEHNR, CDR2 FQNEAQ (reference sequence). The CDR3 sequence is 13 residues long.